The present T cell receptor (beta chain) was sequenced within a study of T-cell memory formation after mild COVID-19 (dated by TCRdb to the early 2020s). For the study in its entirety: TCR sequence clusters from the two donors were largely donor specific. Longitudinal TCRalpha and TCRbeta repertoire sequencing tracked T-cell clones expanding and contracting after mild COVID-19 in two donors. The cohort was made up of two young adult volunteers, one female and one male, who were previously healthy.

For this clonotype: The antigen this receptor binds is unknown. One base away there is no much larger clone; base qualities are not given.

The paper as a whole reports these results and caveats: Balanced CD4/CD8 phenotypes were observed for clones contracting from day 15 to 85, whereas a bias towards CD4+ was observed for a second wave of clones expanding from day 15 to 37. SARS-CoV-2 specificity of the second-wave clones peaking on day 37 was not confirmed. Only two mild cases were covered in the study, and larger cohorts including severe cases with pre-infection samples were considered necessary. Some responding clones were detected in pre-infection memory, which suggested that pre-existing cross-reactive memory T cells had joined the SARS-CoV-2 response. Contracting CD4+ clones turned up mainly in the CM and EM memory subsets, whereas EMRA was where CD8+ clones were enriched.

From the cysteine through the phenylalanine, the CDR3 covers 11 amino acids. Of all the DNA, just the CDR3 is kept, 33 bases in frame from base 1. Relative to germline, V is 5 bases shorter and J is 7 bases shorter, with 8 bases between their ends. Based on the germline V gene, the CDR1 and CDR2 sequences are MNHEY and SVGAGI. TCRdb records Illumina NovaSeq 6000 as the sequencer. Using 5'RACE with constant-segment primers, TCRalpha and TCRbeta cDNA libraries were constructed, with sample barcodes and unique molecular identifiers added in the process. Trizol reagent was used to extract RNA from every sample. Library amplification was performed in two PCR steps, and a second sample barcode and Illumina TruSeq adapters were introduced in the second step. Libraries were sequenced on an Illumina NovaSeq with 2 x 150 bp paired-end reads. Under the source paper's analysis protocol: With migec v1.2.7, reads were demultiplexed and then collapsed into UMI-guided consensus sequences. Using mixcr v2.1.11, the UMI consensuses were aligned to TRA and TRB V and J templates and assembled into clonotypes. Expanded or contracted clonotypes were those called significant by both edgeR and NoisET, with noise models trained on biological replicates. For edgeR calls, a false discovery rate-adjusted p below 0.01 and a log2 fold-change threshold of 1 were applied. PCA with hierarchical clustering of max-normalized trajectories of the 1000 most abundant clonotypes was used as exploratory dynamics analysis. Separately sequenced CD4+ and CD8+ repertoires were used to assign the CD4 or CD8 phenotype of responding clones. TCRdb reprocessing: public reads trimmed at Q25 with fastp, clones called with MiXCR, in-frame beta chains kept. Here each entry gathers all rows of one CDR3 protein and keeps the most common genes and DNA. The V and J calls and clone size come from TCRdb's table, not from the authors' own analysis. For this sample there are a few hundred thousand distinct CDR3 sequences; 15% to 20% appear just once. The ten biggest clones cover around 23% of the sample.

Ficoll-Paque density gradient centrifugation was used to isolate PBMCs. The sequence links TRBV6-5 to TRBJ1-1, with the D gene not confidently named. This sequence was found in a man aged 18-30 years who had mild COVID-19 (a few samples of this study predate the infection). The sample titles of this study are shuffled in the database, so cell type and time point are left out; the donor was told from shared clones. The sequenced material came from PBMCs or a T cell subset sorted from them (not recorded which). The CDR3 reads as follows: CASSLAGEAFF. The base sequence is TGTGCCAGCAGTCTGGCAGGTGAAGCTTTCTTT.